This TCR beta chain comes out of a study of cytomegalovirus exposure and HLA in healthy donors. Germline lookup yields CDR1 SGHTA and CDR2 FQGTGA. V lost 2 bases and J lost 5; bases outside the gene matches: 5. This CDR3 contains 15 residues. Measured with immunoSEQ multiplex PCR; TCRdb has only the in-frame clones, and not every one. Of about 64,000 clones in the sample, around 89% were seen once. The chain combines TRBV7-3 with TRBJ2-3, with 9 bases lining up with TRBD2. The source is a woman aged 18-30 years in good health and CMV-seronegative. Sequenced: PBMCs. The DNA of the CDR3 is TGTGCCAGCAGCTTAGGCGGGGGGGCTGGAGATACGCAGTATTTT. It codes for CASSLGGGAGDTQYF.